This T cell receptor beta chain originates from a study of shared clonotypes between healthy human individuals. As for this clone: As yet, its antigen is unknown.

The germline V and J ends were trimmed by 4 bases and 3 bases, with 12 bases remaining between them. CDR3 length equals 14 residues. The V gene's germline CDR1 is MNHEY and CDR2 SVGAGI. Researchers partitioned CD4+ cells into CD45RA+ naive and CD45RA-negative memory subsets. TCRdb's table, derived via immunoSEQ multiplex PCR, lists solely in-frame clones and lacks some. The repertoire holds roughly 1 million clones, with about 75% as singletons. Points from the study as a whole: Memory subsets generally showed lower estimated richness than naive subsets.

Specimen: memory CD4+ T cells sorted from blood. Subset of the sample: CD45RA-negative fraction. The clonotype comes from a man aged 18 to 29 in good health. The V gene is TRBV6-5, the J gene TRBJ1-1; TRBD1 might be the D (5 bases). CDR3 residues: CASSWGGADTEAFF. The CDR3 nucleotides read TGTGCCAGCAGTTGGGGCGGGGCGGACACTGAAGCTTTCTTT.